This T cell receptor (beta chain) came from a study of a mutant IDH1 vaccine in newly diagnosed glioma. Study-wide context: Treated patients had a mean age of 40.4 years and a roughly 60% male, 37.5% female split.

CDR3 length: 13 residues. Germline CDR1 is LNHDA and CDR2 is SQIVND (reference sequence). Trimming cost V 4 bases and J 5 bases, with 11 bases left between them. This table comes from immunoSEQ multiplex PCR, and its TCRdb copy is limited to in-frame clones, with some not included. Seen here are about 50,000 clones, around 84% observed once, and the top ten hold 6% to 7.5%. Concerning this clone itself: Its antigen is unknown.

Time point in this sample: week 5, during vaccination. Every single dose of the vaccine, 300 ug of mutant IDH1 20-mer peptide, came with topical imiquimod. The source is a woman aged 50 to 65 with glioma. The V gene is TRBV19, the J gene TRBJ1-2; possibly TRBD1 for D (5 bases). The sample in question was PBMCs, obtained from a glioma patient whose treatment included an IDH1 peptide vaccine. The CDR3 coding sequence is TGTGCCAGTAGTAACACAGGAGAGTATGGCTACACCTTC. It yields the protein CASSNTGEYGYTF.